This T cell receptor (beta chain) was retrieved from a study of identifying expanded T cells in peripheral blood. Study results and caveats: Variance in clone template counts between approximately 2-week samples significantly increased with total template count across all healthy donors.

The protocol was immunoSEQ multiplex PCR, while the TCRdb copy is restricted to in-frame clones and leaves out a portion. The data contain 100,000 or so clones, approximately 88% of them singletons. Note on this clone: As yet, its antigen is unknown.

Germline V gene data show CDR1 as MNHNY and CDR2 as SVGAGI (reference sequence). Deletions cut 7 bases from V and 0 bases from J, with 13 bases between. The CDR3 loop spans 14 amino acids. The chain joins TRBV6-6 to TRBJ2-7; D is perhaps TRBD1 (5 bases). The clonotype was recovered from a person aged 18 to 70 in good health. The sequencing input was blood. Here the CDR3 reads CASTLDSSSYEQYF. For the CDR3, the DNA is TGTGCCAGCACCTTAGACAGCAGCTCCTACGAGCAGTACTTC.